This TCR beta chain was captured by sequencing in a study of regulatory T cells in long-lasting Graves disease. Broader study findings: Persistent disease exhibited a predilection for TRBV28, TRBJ1-2 and TRBJ2-5. Whereas new patients shared some 990 public clonotypes, persistent patients shared more, at under 3,500.

CDR3 length: 13 residues. Germline CDR1 is MGHRA and CDR2 is YSYEKL. Time point reported: newly diagnosed GD, antithyroid drugs for less than 3 months. Isolated PBMC RNA provided the starting material for the TCR library. Concerning this clonotype itself: Its specificity is not known. Being one base from a much bigger clone, this may be a read error.

Building the TCR beta libraries relied on iRepertoire HTBI primers, and CDR3 regions underwent Arm-PCR. TCRdb re-called the multiplex PCR reads with MiXCR, one entry per CDR3 protein. The sample contains about 330,000 distinct CDR3 sequences, about a sixth of which appear only once. Another study also made use of these data, one on T cells in Graves' hyperthyroidism and ophthalmopathy.

The rearrangement uses TRBV4-1 and TRBJ2-1, with 8 bases that match TRBD2. Here the sequenced sample was peripheral blood mononuclear cells (PBMCs), taken at new diagnosis, from a patient treated with antithyroid drugs. The receptor was derived from a woman in her late teens or twenties with Graves disease. CDR3 bases: TGCGCCAGCAGCCAAGCGGGGGGGGATGAGCAGCTCTTC. It codes for CASSQAGGDEQLF.